This T cell receptor beta chain comes out of a study of cytomegalovirus exposure and HLA in healthy donors. CDR3 size: 14 residues. Trimming left V 0 bases short and J 2 bases short, with 8 bases between. Germline V gene sequence: CDR1 SGHRS, CDR2 YFSETQ. Amplification used 60 Vbeta primers and 13 Jbeta primers. Method: immunoSEQ multiplex PCR; TCRdb's copy keeps in-frame clones and lacks some. The sample yields approximately 40,000 clones, roughly 88% seen once. General study findings and limits: DRB1 showed the most TCR associations and HLA-C the fewest in a later analysis, as rates varied by HLA locus. Looking again later, the authors saw that most CMV-associated TCR beta chains seemed HLA-restricted.

As for this clone: Its specificity is unknown.

This TCR was recovered from a woman aged 40 to 50 in good health and CMV-seropositive. The sample comprised PBMCs. The rearrangement links TRBV5-1 to TRBJ1-1; D unresolved. The CDR3, as DNA: TGCGCCAGCAGCTTGGACAGAGCCAACACTGAAGCTTTCTTT. Translated, it gives CASSLDRANTEAFF.